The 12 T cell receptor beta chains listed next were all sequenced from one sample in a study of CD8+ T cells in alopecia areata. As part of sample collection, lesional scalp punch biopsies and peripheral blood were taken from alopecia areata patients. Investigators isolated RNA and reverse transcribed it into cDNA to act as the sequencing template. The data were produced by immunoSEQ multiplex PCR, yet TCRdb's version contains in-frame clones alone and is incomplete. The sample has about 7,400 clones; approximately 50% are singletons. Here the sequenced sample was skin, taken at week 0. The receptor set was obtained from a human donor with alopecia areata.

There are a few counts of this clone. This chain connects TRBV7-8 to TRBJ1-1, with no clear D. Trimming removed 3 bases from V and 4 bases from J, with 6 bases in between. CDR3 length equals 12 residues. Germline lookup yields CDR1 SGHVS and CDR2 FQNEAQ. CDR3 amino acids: CASSFGTTEAFF. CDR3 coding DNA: TGTGCCAGCAGCTTCGGAACCACTGAAGCTTTCTTT.

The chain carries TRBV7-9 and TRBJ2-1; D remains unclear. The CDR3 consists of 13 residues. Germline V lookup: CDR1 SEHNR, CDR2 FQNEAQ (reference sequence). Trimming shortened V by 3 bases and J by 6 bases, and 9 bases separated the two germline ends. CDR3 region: CASSFNSPNEQFF. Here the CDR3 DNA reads TGTGCCAGCAGCTTTAACAGCCCCAATGAGCAGTTCTTC.

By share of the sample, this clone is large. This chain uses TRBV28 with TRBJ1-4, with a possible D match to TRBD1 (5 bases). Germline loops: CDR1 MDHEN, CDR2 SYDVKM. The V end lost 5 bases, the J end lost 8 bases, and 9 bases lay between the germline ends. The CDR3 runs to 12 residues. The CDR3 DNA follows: TGTGCCAGCAGTGCGGGGCGAGAAAAACTGTTTTTT. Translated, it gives CASSAGREKLFF.

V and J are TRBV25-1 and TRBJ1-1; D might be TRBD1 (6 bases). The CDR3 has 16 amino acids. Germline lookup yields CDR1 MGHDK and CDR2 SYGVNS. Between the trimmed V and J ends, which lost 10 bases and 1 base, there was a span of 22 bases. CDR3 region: CAKDPPRGGGNTEAFF. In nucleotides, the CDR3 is TGTGCCAAGGACCCCCCCAGGGGCGGCGGGAACACTGAAGCTTTCTTT. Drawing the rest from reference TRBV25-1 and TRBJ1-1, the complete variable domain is EADIYQTPRYLVIGTGKKITLECSQTMGHDKMYWYQQDPGMELHLIHYSYGVNSTEKGDLSSESTVSRIRTEHFPLTLESARPSHTSQYLCAKDPPRGGGNTEAFFGQGTRLTVV.

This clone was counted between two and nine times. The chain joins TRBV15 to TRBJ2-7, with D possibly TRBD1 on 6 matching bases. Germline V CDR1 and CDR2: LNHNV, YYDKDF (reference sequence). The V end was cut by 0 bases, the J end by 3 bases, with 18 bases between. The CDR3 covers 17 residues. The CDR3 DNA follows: TGTGCCACCAGCAGAGAATTGGGTTCGGGACAAGACTACGAGCAGTACTTC. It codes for CATSRELGSGQDYEQYF.

The CDR3: CASSLKAGLALGEQFF. CDR3 nucleotides: TGTGCCAGCAGCTTAAAGGCGGGACTAGCGTTGGGTGAGCAGTTCTTC. The rearrangement links TRBV7-8 to TRBJ2-1; 10 bases map to TRBD2. The ends lost 2 bases at V and 9 bases at J; junction bases unmatched: 10. Germline V gene data show CDR1 as SGHVS and CDR2 as FQNEAQ. The CDR3 runs 16 residues.

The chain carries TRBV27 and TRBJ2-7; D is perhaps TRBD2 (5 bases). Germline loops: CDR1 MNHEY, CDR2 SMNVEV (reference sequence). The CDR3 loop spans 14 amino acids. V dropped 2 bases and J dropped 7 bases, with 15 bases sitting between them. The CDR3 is CASSLRGGPGEQYF. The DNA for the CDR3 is TGTGCCAGCAGTTTACGTGGCGGGCCGGGTGAGCAGTACTTC.

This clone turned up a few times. CDR3 sequence (DNA): TGTGCCAGCAGTGAAGGATTGGCTCCCCATTCCTACAATGAGCAGTTCTTC. It translates to CASSEGLAPHSYNEQFF. The chain is built from TRBV6-1 and TRBJ2-1; D uncertain. Trimming took 1 base from V and 1 from J, leaving 14 bases between them. The CDR3 spans 17 residues. Germline V gene lookup returns CDR1 MNHNS and CDR2 SASEGT.

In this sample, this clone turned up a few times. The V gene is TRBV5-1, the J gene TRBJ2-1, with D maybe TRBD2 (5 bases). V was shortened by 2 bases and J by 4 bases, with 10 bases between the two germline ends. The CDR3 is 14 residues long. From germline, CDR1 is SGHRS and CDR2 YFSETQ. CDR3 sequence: CASSFDGGYNEQFF. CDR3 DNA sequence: TGCGCCAGCAGCTTTGACGGAGGATACAATGAGCAGTTCTTC.

Here the CDR3 DNA reads TGCGCCAGCAGCCGCGGCGGTGGGGATGAGCAGTTCTTC. Amino acids: CASSRGGGDEQFF. The chain has TRBV5-1 and TRBJ2-1, with D hard to call. This CDR3 region has 13 residues. V gave up 4 bases and J gave up 8 bases, with 13 bases separating them. Germline V lookup: CDR1 SGHRS, CDR2 YFSETQ.

CDR3 sequence: CASSNTVLRRQGPYGYTF. CDR3 nucleotide sequence: TGTGCCAGTAGTAACACCGTTCTCCGTAGACAGGGACCCTATGGCTACACCTTC. V and J are TRBV19 and TRBJ1-2; 7 nucleotides match TRBD1. Germline V CDR1 and CDR2: LNHDA, SQIVND (reference sequence). This CDR3 is built from 18 residues. V was pared by 4 bases and J by 4 bases, with 18 bases of the junction left unmatched.

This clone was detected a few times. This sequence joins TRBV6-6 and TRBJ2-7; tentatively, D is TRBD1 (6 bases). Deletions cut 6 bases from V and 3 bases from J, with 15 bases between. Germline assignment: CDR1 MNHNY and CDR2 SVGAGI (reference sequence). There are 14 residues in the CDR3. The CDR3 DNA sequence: TGTGCCAGCAGACTAGGACAGCTGTTCTACGAGCAGTACTTC. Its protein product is CASRLGQLFYEQYF.